This TCR beta chain was identified during a study of human T cells and chemical hapten exposure. For the study at large: Patch testing placed 0.01% DPC on the upper back, with readings at 6 days.

The library attached unique molecular identifiers to individual cDNA molecules. TCRdb analysed the RACE reads with MiXCR anew, one entry per CDR3 protein. The data hold 80,000 to 100,000 distinct CDR3 sequences, with 12% observed a single time. The germline CDR1 and CDR2 sequences are SQVTM and ANQGSEA. Unmatched junction bases numbered 7, after V lost 3 bases and J lost 5 bases. This CDR3 comprises 14 residues. The sample holds a few counts of this clonotype. Regarding time point: patch test 1, 2 weeks after DPC sensitization. Described treatment: therapeutic diphenylcyclopropenone sensitization with weekly scalp DPC.

This clonotype originated in a woman between 35 and 50 years old with alopecia areata. Some clones in this sample may be carry-over from other donors' samples. The sample consisted of whole blood, taken in connection with sensitization to the hapten diphenylcyclopropenone (DPC). V and J are TRBV29-1 and TRBJ1-2, with 9 nucleotides matching TRBD1. The CDR3 DNA is TGCAGCGTTGACGAGACAGGGGGGAGTTATGGCTACACCTTC. It yields the protein CSVDETGGSYGYTF. The full variable domain, its missing parts supplied by reference TRBV29-1 and TRBJ1-2, is SAVISQKPSRDICQRGTSLTIQCQVDSQVTMMFWYRQQPGQSLTLIATANQGSEATYESGFVIDKFPISRPNLTFSTLTVSNMSPEDSSIYLCSVDETGGSYGYTFGSGTRLTVV.